This T cell receptor (beta chain) was sequenced for a study of early T cells in non-severe SARS-CoV-2 infection (dated by TCRdb to the early 2020s). Concerning the study at large: Because TCR sequencing was done on bulk RNA from unsorted whole blood, the alpha and beta chains could not be paired. What the study reported, not specific to this receptor: VDJdb matching was skewed toward anti-spike CD8 responses and likely underestimated virus-specific expansions, missing private and CD4 specificities.

Library generation was performed with 5' RACE. TCRdb lists the instrument as NextSeq 500. The TCR library protocol attached unique molecular identifiers to individual cDNA molecules to correct for sequencing error and PCR bias. TCR alpha and beta chains were both sequenced, and the abundances of alpha and beta sequences in each sample were closely correlated with each other. The study's own analysis went as follows. Decombinator V4 was used to annotate TCR sequences for V gene, J gene and CDR3. TCRs were defined as expanded if a significant change between any two time points was detected under a Poisson model with p below 0.0001. TCR abundances were normalised to the total number of TCRs sequenced per sample and expressed as counts per million. TRAV1-2 paired with TRAJ12, TRAJ20 or TRAJ33 defined MAIT TCRs, while TRAV10 paired with TRAJ18 defined iNKT TCRs. VDJdb, accessed on 1 November 2021, was searched for TCRs annotated for CMV, EBV and SARS-CoV-2, and TCRs annotated for more than one antigen were excluded. Using fastp trimming at Q25 and MiXCR clonotype assembly, TCRdb reanalyzed the public sequencing data and kept in-frame beta chains. When rows share a CDR3 protein, they turn into one entry using the most common DNA and genes. For this entry, the V and J calls and clone size follow TCRdb and not the study's own pipeline. In all, the sample holds 20,000 to 25,000 distinct CDR3 sequences, and 4.7% of those were seen once. Of the sample, around 17% is held by the ten largest clones.

This clonotype was detected ten times or more. Its antigen remains unidentified. Base qualities are missing; no much larger clone stands one base away. The germline V gene provides CDR1 MNHEY and CDR2 SVGEGT. Reading from cysteine to phenylalanine, the CDR3 counts 14 amino acids. Left in the record is the CDR3 DNA by itself, 42 bases read in frame from the first base. Trimming at the junction amounts to 0 bases on V and 6 bases on J, and the germline ends lie 11 bases apart. The study was a case-control design nested within a healthcare worker cohort in London, UK, with weekly nasopharyngeal swab PCR tests and blood sampling. Between 23 and 31 March 2020, the week of the UK lockdown, healthcare workers were enrolled and then followed up weekly for as long as 16 weeks.

In this chain, TRBV6-2 or TRBV6-3 is recombined with TRBJ1-1; no confident D gene assignment can be made. What was sequenced was whole blood. The TCR originated in an adult who was a healthcare worker with PCR-confirmed SARS-CoV-2 infection or an uninfected control (not recorded which). The sequenced DNA is TGTGCCAGCAGTTACTCATCGAAGTGGGCTGAAGCTTTCTTT. Translated, it reads CASSYSSKWAEAFF.